This T cell receptor (beta chain) was sequenced for a study of low-dose radiotherapy and immunotherapy resistance in tumors. Study-wide background: The drug cyclophosphamide was given into a vein at 200 mg/m2 every two weeks, one day before radiation and immunotherapy.

Time point in this sample: before trial treatment. The CDR3 spans 17 residues. Germline CDR1 LNHNV, CDR2 YYDKDF (reference sequence). The V and J ends lost 2 bases and 6 bases, in that order; junction bases with no gene match: 9. This clonotype was recorded many times. TRAV and TRBV primers primed cDNA for both TCRalpha and TCRbeta. A 20-cycle PCR with a constant-region primer and V-primer adapter amplified TCRs. TCRdb recomputed calls from the reads with MiXCR, one row per CDR3 protein. The sample yields approximately 90,000 distinct CDR3 sequences, 9.4% seen once. The sequence derives from a male donor with prostate cancer. V usage is TRBV15 and J usage is TRBJ2-1, with 11 bases lining up with TRBD2. The material was PBMCs, obtained before treatment. The CDR3 nucleotides read TGTGCCACCAGCAGAATTTTTTTTGGGACTAGCGGCAATGAGCAGTTCTTC. Translated, it gives CATSRIFFGTSGNEQFF.